These T cell receptor beta chains were read from a single sample in a study of T cells in localized non-small cell lung cancer. The table came from immunoSEQ multiplex PCR; TCRdb's copy has only in-frame clones and leaves some out. The table includes 35,000 to 40,000 clones, about 80% detected once. Sequencing was performed on peripheral blood, taken before any cancer treatment. The receptors derive from a male donor aged 60 or over with stage III squamous cell lung carcinoma. CDR3s include the opening cysteine and the closing phenylalanine or tryptophan. A D gene is named only where the DNA matches it firmly. The size field is filled for only some rows; it gives once, few, many or a size class.

>TRBV7-6|TRBJ2-7|TRBD1|-
TGTGCCAGCAGCCCCGGACAGGGCGCCGAGCAGTACTTC
CASSPGQGAEQYF
>TRBV5-1|TRBJ1-1|-|once
TGCGCCAGCAGCTTGGCCGGGGACTTGTCGGGGGCTTTCTTT
CASSLAGDLSGAFF
>TRBV10-2|TRBJ2-7|TRBD1|-
TGCGCCAGCAGAGGACAGGCCTACGAGCAGTACTTC
CASRGQAYEQYF
>TRBV7-9|TRBJ2-4|TRBD1|-
TGTGCCAGCAGCCGGGACAGACTAGCCAAAAACATTCAGTACTTC
CASSRDRLAKNIQYF
>TRBV7-2|TRBJ1-5|TRBD1|-
TGTGCCAGCAGCAAACGACAGGGAACGGCTCAGCCCCAGCATTTT
CASSKRQGTAQPQHF
>TRBV28|TRBJ2-7|TRBD1|once
TGTGCCAGCAGACTGGGACAGTCCTACGAGCAGTACTTC
CASRLGQSYEQYF
>TRBV4-2|TRBJ2-7|-|-
TGTGCCAGCAGCCAAGCAACAGGGACGGCGTCCTACGAGCAGTACTTC
CASSQATGTASYEQYF
>TRBV5-1|TRBJ1-2|-|-
TGCGCCAGCAGCTTGGCCTTAGGGTCTGGCTACACCTTC
CASSLALGSGYTF
>TRBV7-9|TRBJ1-1|-|-
TGTGCCAGCAGCTTCGCTATTCCCTCGAGACTCGGCAGCACTGAAGCTTTCTTT
CASSFAIPSRLGSTEAFF
>TRBV5-1|TRBJ1-2|TRBD1|-
TGCGCCAGCAGCTTAACCCCAGGACAGGCCTATGGCTACACCTTC
CASSLTPGQAYGYTF
>TRBV5-1|TRBJ2-5|-|once
TGCGCCAGCAGCTTTCAGGGAAACCCGGAGACCCAGTACTTC
CASSFQGNPETQYF
>TRBV7-5|TRBJ2-2|-|-
TGTGCCAGCAGCTTAGTAGGCAGCACCGGGGAGCTGTTTTTT
CASSLVGSTGELFF
>TRBV2|TRBJ2-1|TRBD1|-
TGTGCCAGCAGTGAAGAGGAACAGGGGGCAGATGAGCAGTTCTTC
CASSEEEQGADEQFF
>TRBV5-1|TRBJ2-1|TRBD2|-
TGCGCCAGCAGCTTGATGAGCGGGGGGCCAGGGGAGCAGTTCTTC
CASSLMSGGPGEQFF
>TRBV9|TRBJ1-6|-|-
TGTGCCAGCAGCGTAGGGGGGGGTGAAGATTCACCCCTCCACTTT
CASSVGGGEDSPLHF
>TRBV6-1|TRBJ2-3|TRBD2|-
TGTGCCAGCACCAAAGGGAGTAGCGGGGATTATACGCAGTATTTT
CASTKGSSGDYTQYF
>TRBV5-1|TRBJ2-1|-|-
TGCGCCAGCAGCTTGAATGCGGGGTACTCCTACAATGAGCAGTTCTTC
CASSLNAGYSYNEQFF
>TRBV5-4|TRBJ2-7|-|-
TGTGCCAGCAGCTTGGCCGTGGGCGAGCAGTACTTC
CASSLAVGEQYF
>TRBV19|TRBJ2-7|-|few
TGTGCCAGTAGTATTCAGGAGACCTCCTACGAGCAGTACTTC
CASSIQETSYEQYF
>TRBV9|TRBJ2-3|TRBD1|few
TGTGCCAGCAGCGTCCGGACAGGGGTCGGGGCAGATACGCAGTATTTT
CASSVRTGVGADTQYF
>TRBV15|TRBJ1-2|-|-
TGTGCCACCAGCAGAGATTCAGGGGTTAACTATGGCTACACCTTC
CATSRDSGVNYGYTF
>TRBV10-3|TRBJ2-7|-|-
TGTGCCATCGGGAGCACATACTCTTACGAGCAGTACTTC
CAIGSTYSYEQYF
>TRBV27|TRBJ1-2|-|-
TGTGCCAGCAGAATGGTCGGGGGCGCACCGATTAGCTATGGCTACACCTTC
CASRMVGGAPISYGYTF
>TRBV5-1|TRBJ2-5|TRBD1|-
TGCGCCAGCAGCTCGGGACAGCTTTCAGAGACCCAGTACTTC
CASSSGQLSETQYF
>TRBV7-9|TRBJ2-7|TRBD1|-
TGTGCCAGCAGCTTAGGGACAGGGCGCAACGAGCAGTACTTC
CASSLGTGRNEQYF
>TRBV9|TRBJ1-3|-|-
TGTGCCAGCAGCACACGCTTTATGGGGGTAGACACCATATATTTT
CASSTRFMGVDTIYF
>TRBV30|TRBJ1-1|-|few
TGTGCCTGGAGTGTAACAGGGCTGAACACTGAAGCTTTCTTT
CAWSVTGLNTEAFF
>TRBV5-1|TRBJ2-5|-|-
TGCGCCAGCAGCTTCTCCTCCCAAGGGGAGACCCAGTACTTC
CASSFSSQGETQYF
>TRBV6-1|TRBJ1-2|-|-
TGTGCCAGCAGCGCCCGGACGGGGGGAGGCTATGGCTACACCTTC
CASSARTGGGYGYTF
>TRBV19|TRBJ2-7|TRBD1|-
TGTGCCAGTAGTAGGGACAGCGCGCTCTCCTACGAGCAGTACTTC
CASSRDSALSYEQYF
>TRBV7-6|TRBJ2-5|-|-
TGTGCCAGCAGCCCAGGTCACTGGACCCCGCAAGAGACCCAGTACTTC
CASSPGHWTPQETQYF
>TRBV5-1|TRBJ1-4|TRBD1|-
TGCGCCAGCAGCTCCTCCGGGACAGCGGTTGAAAAACTGTTTTTT
CASSSSGTAVEKLFF
>TRBV10-3|TRBJ1-2|-|-
TGTGCCATCAGTGAGTCGGGGCAGGCCTATGGCTACACCTTC
CAISESGQAYGYTF
>TRBV6-4|TRBJ2-2|TRBD1|-
TGTGCCAGCAGTGAGCAGCCCCAGGGGGCAGTATCGGGGGAGCTGTTTTTT
CASSEQPQGAVSGELFF
>TRBV19|TRBJ1-5|-|-
TGTGCCAGTAGCTCGTGGGTAAATCAGCCCCAGCATTTT
CASSSWVNQPQHF
>TRBV4-1|TRBJ2-1|-|-
TGCGCCAGCAGCCAAACCGGGGCCACCTACAATGAGCAGTTCTTC
CASSQTGATYNEQFF
>TRBV5-1|TRBJ1-1|-|-
TGCGCCAGCAGCTTGCGTCAGGGCCCGAACACTGAAGCTTTCTTT
CASSLRQGPNTEAFF
>TRBV27|TRBJ2-1|-|-
TGTGCCAGCAGTTTCCGCAAGAGCTCCTACAATGAGCAGTTCTTC
CASSFRKSSYNEQFF
>TRBV6-1|TRBJ2-7|-|-
TGTGCCAGCAGCCAGGACATTTTCACCTACGAGCAGTACTTC
CASSQDIFTYEQYF
>TRBV2|TRBJ1-1|-|-
TGTGCCAGCAGTGAAGCACCGCAGGGAAACACTGAAGCTTTCTTT
CASSEAPQGNTEAFF
>TRBV15|TRBJ2-5|TRBD1|-
TGTGCCACCAGCAGAGAAGACAGGGGACAAGAGACCCAGTACTTC
CATSREDRGQETQYF
>TRBV19|TRBJ2-3|TRBD2|once
TGTGCCAGTAGCGCCTTTGGGCGGGGGGGCGAAGATACGCAGTATTTT
CASSAFGRGGEDTQYF
>TRBV7-2|TRBJ2-3|TRBD2|-
TGTGCCAGCAGCCCCTCCCCGGGACTAGCGGGTGGCACAGATACGCAGTATTTT
CASSPSPGLAGGTDTQYF
>TRBV9|TRBJ1-6|-|medium-sized
TGTGCCAGCAGCCCCCGCGAGGGGGCCCTCCACTTT
CASSPREGALHF
>TRBV2|TRBJ1-6|TRBD1|-
TGTGCCAGCAGTCAACAGGGGGCCACCTATAATTCACCCCTCCACTTT
CASSQQGATYNSPLHF
>TRBV11-2|TRBJ1-3|-|-
TGTGCCAGCAGCTTAAATACCCGGGCTTCGGGAAACACCATATATTTT
CASSLNTRASGNTIYF